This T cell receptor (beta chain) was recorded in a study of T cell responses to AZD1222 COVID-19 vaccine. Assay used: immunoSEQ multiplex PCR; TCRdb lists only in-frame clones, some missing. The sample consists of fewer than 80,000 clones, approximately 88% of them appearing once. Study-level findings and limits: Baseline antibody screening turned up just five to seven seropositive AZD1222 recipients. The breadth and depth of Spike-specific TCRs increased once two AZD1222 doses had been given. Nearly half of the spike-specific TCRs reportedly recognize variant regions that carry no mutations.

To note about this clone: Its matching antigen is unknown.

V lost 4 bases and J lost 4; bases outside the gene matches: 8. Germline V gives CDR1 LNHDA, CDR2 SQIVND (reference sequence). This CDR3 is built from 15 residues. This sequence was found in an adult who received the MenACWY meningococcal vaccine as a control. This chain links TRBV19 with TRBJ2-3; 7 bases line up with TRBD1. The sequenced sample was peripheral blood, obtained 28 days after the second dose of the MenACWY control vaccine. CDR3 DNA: TGTGCCAGTAGTAATACAGGGGTGGTGGCAGATACGCAGTATTTT. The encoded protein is CASSNTGVVADTQYF.